The following is a T cell receptor beta chain sequence with its context. Its antigen is not known. The entry originates in a study of post-analysis software for immune sequencing data. About the study: Relapsing-remitting, secondary progressive and progressive-relapsing multiple sclerosis were all included among the disease courses. Overall study findings and caveats: Patients had higher frequencies than controls of four to six TRBV segments, including TRBV5-6, TRBV5-1 and TRBV20-1. Comparison with controls showed significantly lower normalized Chao1 diversity in multiple sclerosis patients.

The authors incorporated unique molecular identifiers into the TCR beta cDNA libraries. TCRdb used MiXCR to reprocess the PCR reads, holding one entry per CDR3 protein. The sample has hundreds of thousands of distinct CDR3 sequences, roughly 29% seen once. The V gene lost 5 bases and the J gene lost 5 bases, with 15 bases spanning the gap. Germline CDR1 reads SGHNT; CDR2 reads YENEEA. There are 15 residues in the CDR3. Material for sequencing was blood. The V call is TRBV11-3, the J call TRBJ2-2; the D call may be TRBD1 or TRBD2 (5 bases each). This clonotype was sampled from a girl aged 10-17 years with multiple sclerosis. The CDR3 coding sequence is TGTGCCAGCAGCCGTGACAGCGGCGCAACCGGGGAGCTGTTTTTT. It encodes CASSRDSGATGELFF. Full variable domain (outside the CDR3, taken from reference TRBV11-3 and TRBJ2-2): EAGVVQSPRYKIIEKKQPVAFWCNPISGHNTLYWYLQNLGQGPELLIRYENEEAVDDSQLPKDRFSAERLKGVDSTLKIQPAELGDSAVYLCASSRDSGATGELFFGEGSRLTVL.